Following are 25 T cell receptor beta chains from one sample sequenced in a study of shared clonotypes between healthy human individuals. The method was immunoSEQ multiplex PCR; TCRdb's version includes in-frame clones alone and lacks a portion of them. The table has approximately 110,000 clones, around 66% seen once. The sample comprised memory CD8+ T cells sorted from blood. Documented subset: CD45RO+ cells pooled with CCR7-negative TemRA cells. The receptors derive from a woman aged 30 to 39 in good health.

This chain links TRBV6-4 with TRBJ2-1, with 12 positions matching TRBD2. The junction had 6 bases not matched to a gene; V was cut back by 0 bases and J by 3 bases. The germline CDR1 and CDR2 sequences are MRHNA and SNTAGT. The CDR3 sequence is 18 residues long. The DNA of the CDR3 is TGTGCCAGCAGTGACTCGGGTCTAGCGGGAGGGGGCTACAATGAGCAGTTCTTC. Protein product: CASSDSGLAGGGYNEQFF.

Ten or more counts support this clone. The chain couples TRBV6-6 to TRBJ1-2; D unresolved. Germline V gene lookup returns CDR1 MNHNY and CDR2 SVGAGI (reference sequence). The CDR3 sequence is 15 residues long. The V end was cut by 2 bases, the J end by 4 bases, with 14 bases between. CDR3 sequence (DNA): TGTGCCAGCAGTTACAAAGAACTTCGTCGCTATGGCTACACCTTC. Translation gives CASSYKELRRYGYTF.

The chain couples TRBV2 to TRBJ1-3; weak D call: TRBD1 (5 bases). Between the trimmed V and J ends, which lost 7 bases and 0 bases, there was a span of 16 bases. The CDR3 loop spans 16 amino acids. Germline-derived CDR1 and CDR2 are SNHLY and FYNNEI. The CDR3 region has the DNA TGTGCCAGCACCCCTTTTAGGGGAAACTCTGGAAACACCATATATTTT. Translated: CASTPFRGNSGNTIYF.

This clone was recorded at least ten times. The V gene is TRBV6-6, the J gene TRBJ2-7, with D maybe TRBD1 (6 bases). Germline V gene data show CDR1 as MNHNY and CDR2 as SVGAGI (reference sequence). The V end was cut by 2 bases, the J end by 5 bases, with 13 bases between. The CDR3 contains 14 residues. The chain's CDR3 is CASSYGWTDDEQYF. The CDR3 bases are TGTGCCAGCAGTTACGGTTGGACAGACGACGAGCAGTACTTC.

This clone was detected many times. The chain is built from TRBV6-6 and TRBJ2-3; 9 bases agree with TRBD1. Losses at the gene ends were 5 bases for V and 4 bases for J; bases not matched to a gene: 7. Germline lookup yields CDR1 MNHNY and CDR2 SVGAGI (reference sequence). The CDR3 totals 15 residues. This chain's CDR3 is CASSPMDRGPDTQYF. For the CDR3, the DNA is TGTGCCAGCAGTCCGATGGACAGGGGCCCAGATACGCAGTATTTT.

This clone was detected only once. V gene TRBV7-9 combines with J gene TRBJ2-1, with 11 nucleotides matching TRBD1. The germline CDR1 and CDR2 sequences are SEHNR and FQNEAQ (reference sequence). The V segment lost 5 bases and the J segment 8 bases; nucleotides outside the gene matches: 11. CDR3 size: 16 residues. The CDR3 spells CASSNLRDRGGDEQFF. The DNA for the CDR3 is TGTGCCAGCAGCAACCTCCGGGACAGGGGGGGAGATGAGCAGTTCTTC.

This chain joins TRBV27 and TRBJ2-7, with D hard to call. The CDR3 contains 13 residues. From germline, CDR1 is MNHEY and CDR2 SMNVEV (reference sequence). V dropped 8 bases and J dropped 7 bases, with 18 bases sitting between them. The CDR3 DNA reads TGTGCCAGCGGTCCCTTCGACGTGGGTGAGCAGTACTTC. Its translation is CASGPFDVGEQYF.

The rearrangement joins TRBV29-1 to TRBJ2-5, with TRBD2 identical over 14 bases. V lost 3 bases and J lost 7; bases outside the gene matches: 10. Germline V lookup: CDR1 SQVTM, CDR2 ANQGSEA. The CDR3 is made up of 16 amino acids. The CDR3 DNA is TGCAGCGTTGACGACCCGGGACTAGCGGGAGTTGGGACCCAGTACTTC. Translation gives CSVDDPGLAGVGTQYF.

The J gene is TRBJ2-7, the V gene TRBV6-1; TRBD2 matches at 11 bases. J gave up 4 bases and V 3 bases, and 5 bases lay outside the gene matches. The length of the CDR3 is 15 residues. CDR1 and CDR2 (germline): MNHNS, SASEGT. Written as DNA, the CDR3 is TGTGCCAGCAGTGAGGCAGGGACTAGCGGATACGAGCAGTACTTC. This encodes CASSEAGTSGYEQYF.

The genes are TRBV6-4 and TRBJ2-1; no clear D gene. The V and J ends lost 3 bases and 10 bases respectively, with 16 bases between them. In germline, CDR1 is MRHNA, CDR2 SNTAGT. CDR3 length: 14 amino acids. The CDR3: CASSESPEVGEQFF. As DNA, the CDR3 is TGTGCCAGCAGTGAGTCCCCGGAAGTTGGGGAGCAGTTCTTC.

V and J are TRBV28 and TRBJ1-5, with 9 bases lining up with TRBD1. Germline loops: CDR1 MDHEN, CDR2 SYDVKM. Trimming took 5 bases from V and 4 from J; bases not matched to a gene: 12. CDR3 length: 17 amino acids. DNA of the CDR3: TGTGCCAGCAGTGGCCCTTTATACAGGGGGCAGAATCAGCCCCAGCATTTT. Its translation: CASSGPLYRGQNQPQHF.

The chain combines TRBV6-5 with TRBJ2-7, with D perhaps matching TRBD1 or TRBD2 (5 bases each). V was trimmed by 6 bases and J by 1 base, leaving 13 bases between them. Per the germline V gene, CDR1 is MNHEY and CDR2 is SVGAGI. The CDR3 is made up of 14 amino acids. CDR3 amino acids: CASRPGTDSYEQYF. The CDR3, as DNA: TGTGCCAGCAGACCCGGGACCGATTCCTACGAGCAGTACTTC.

CDR3 amino acids: CASSEALSAPNTGELFF. CDR3 DNA sequence: TGTGCCAGCAGTGAAGCGCTGTCAGCTCCGAACACCGGGGAGCTGTTTTTT. This rearrangement joins TRBV6-1 to TRBJ2-2; D not certain. V was cut by 0 bases and J by 0 bases, with 11 bases left in between. The germline gives CDR1 MNHNS, CDR2 SASEGT. There are 17 residues in the CDR3.

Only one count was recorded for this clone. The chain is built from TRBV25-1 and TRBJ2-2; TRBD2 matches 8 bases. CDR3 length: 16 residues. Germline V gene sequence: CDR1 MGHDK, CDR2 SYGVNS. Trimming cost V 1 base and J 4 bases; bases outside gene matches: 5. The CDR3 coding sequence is TGTGCCAGCAGTGAATCAAAACTAGCGGCCACCGGGGAGCTGTTTTTT. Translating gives CASSESKLAATGELFF.

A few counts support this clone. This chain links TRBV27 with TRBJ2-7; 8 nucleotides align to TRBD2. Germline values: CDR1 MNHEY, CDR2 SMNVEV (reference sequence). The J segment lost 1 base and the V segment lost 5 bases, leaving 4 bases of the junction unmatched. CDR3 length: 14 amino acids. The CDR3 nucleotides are TGTGCCAGCAGTGCGACTAGCGCTTCCTACGAGCAGTACTTC. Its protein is CASSATSASYEQYF.

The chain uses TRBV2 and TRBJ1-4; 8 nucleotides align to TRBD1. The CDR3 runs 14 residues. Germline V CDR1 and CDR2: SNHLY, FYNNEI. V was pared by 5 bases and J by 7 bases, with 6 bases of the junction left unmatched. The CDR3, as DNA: TGTGCCAGCAGTCTCGACAGGGGTAGTGAAAAACTGTTTTTT. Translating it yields CASSLDRGSEKLFF.

As DNA, the CDR3 is TGTGCCAGCAGCGAACGACTAGCGGGATACACAGATACGCAGTATTTT. Translation: CASSERLAGYTDTQYF. The chain couples TRBV9 to TRBJ2-3; 11 nucleotides match TRBD2. CDR1 SGDLS and CDR2 YYNGEE come from the germline V gene. The CDR3 loop spans 16 amino acids. The V and J ends lost 3 bases and 2 bases, in that order; junction bases with no gene match: 5.

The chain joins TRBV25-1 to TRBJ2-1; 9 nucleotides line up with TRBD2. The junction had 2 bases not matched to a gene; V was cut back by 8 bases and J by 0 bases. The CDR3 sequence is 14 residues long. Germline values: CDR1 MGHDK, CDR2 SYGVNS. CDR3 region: CASLSGSSYNEQFF. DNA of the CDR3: TGTGCCAGCCTTAGCGGGAGCTCCTACAATGAGCAGTTCTTC.

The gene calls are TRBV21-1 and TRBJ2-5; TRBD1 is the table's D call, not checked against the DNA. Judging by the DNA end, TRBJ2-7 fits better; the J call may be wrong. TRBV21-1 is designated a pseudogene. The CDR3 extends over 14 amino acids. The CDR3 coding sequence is TGTGCCAGCAGCAGCCCGGTGGGCACCTACGAGCAGTACTTC. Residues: CASSSPVGTYEQYF.

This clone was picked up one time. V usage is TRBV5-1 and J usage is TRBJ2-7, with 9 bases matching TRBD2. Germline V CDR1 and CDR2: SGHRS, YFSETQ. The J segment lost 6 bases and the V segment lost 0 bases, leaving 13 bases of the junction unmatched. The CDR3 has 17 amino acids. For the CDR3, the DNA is TGCGCCAGCAGCTTGGGCGTTATAGCGGGAGTATCGGGCGAGCAGTACTTC. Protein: CASSLGVIAGVSGEQYF. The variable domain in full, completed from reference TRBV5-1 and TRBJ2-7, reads KAGVTQTPRYLIKTRGQQVTLSCSPISGHRSVSWYQQTPGQGLQFLFEYFSETQRNKGNFPGRFSGRQFSNSRSEMNVSTLELGDSALYLCASSLGVIAGVSGEQYFGPGTRLTVT.

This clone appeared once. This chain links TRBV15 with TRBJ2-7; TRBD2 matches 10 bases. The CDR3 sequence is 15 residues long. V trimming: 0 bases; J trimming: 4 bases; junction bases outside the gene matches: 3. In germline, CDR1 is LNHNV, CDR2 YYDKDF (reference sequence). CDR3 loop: CATSRESSGSYEQYF. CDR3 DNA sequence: TGTGCCACCAGCAGAGAATCTAGCGGGAGTTACGAGCAGTACTTC.

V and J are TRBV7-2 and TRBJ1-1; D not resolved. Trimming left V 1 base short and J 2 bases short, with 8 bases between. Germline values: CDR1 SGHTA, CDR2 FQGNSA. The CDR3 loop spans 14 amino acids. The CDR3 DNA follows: TGTGCCAGCAGCTTAGTGGCAGCAAACACTGAAGCTTTCTTT. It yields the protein CASSLVAANTEAFF.

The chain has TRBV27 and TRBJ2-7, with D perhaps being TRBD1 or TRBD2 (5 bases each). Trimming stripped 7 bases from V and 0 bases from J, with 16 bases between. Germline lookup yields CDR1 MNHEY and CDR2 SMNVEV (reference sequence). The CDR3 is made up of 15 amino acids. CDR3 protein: CASILRPGTSYEQYF. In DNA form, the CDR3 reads TGTGCCAGCATCCTGAGACCAGGGACCTCCTACGAGCAGTACTTC.

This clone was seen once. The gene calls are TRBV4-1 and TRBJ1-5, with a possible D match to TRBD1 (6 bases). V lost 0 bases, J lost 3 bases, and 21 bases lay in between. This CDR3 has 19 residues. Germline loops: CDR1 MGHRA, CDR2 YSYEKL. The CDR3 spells CASSQEGGRGFMFNQPQHF. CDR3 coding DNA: TGCGCCAGCAGCCAAGAGGGTGGCAGGGGATTTATGTTCAATCAGCCCCAGCATTTT.

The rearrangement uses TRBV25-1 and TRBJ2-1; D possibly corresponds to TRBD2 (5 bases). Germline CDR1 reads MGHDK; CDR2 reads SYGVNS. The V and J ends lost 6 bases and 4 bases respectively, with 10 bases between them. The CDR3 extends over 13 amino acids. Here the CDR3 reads CASRKGVYNEQFF. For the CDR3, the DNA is TGTGCCAGCAGGAAGGGAGTTTACAATGAGCAGTTCTTC.